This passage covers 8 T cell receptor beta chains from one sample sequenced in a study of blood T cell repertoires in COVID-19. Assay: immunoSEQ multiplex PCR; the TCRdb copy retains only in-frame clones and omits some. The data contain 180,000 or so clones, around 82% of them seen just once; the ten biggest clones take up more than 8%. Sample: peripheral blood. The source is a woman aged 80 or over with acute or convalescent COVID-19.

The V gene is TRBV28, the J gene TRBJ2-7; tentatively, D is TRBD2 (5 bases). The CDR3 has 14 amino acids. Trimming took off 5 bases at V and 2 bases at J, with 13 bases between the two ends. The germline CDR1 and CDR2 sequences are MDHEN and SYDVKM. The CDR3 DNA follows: TGTGCCAGCAGTCCATCCGCGGGTCCCTACGAGCAGTACTTC. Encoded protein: CASSPSAGPYEQYF.

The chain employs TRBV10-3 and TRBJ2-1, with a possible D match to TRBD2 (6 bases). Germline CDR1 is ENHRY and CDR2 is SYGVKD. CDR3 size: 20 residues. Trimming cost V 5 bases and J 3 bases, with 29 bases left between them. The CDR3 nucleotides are TGTGCCATCAGTCAACCCCTCATGGGTCGTAGCGGAAGGGACTACAATGAGCAGTTCTTC. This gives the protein CAISQPLMGRSGRDYNEQFF.

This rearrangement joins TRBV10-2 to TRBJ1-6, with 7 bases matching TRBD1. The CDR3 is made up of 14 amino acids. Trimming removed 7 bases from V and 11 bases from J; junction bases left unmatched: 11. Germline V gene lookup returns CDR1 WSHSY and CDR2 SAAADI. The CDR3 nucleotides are TGCGCCAGCAACCTAGGACAGGCAGTTACACCCCTCCACTTT. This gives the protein CASNLGQAVTPLHF.

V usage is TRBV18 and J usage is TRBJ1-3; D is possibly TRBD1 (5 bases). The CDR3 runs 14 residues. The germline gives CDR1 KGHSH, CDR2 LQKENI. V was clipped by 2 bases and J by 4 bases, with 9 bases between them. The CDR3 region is CASSPRGGGNTIYF. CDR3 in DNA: TGTGCCAGCTCACCAAGGGGTGGCGGAAACACCATATATTTT. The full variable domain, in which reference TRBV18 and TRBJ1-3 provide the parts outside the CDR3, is NAGVMQNPRHLVRRRGQEARLRCSPMKGHSHVYWYRQLPEEGLKFMVYLQKENIIDESGMPKERFSAEFPKEGPSILRIQQVVRGDSAAYFCASSPRGGGNTIYFGEGSWLTVV.

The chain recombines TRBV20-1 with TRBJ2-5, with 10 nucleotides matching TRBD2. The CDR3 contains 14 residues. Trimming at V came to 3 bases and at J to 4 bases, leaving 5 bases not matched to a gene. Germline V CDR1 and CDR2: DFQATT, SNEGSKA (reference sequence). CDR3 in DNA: TGCAGTGCTAGTAGTAGCGGGAGGCCAGAGACCCAGTACTTC. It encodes CSASSSGRPETQYF.

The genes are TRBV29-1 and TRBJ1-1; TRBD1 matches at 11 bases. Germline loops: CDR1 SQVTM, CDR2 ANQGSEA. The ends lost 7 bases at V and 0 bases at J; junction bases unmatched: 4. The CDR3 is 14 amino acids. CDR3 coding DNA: TGCAGCGCTCCGGGACAGGGGGTGAACACTGAAGCTTTCTTT. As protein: CSAPGQGVNTEAFF.

This CDR3 reads CASSQYSSGRAAGENIQYF. The CDR3 region has the DNA TGTGCCAGCAGCCAATACTCTAGCGGGAGGGCCGCTGGTGAAAACATTCAGTACTTC. V is TRBV3-1 (or the pseudogene TRBV3-2) and J is TRBJ2-4; 12 bases align to TRBD2. The junction had 13 bases not matched to a gene; V was cut back by 2 bases and J by 5 bases. Germline CDR1 LGHDT, CDR2 YNNKEL (reference sequence). There are 19 residues in the CDR3.

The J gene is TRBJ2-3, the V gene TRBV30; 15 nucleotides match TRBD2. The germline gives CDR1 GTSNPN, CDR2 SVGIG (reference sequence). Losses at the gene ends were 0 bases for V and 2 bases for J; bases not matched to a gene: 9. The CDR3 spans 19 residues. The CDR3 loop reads CAWSVRGLAGGNITDTQYF. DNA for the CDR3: TGTGCCTGGAGTGTACGGGGACTAGCGGGAGGTAACATCACAGATACGCAGTATTTT.